This paragraph covers one T cell receptor (beta chain) sequence. Its antigen is not known. This entry belongs to a study of blood T cells in healthy people across ages. Study summary: About one barcoded beta molecule per two T cells was captured by template switching. Notes on the study in general: The long-lived group displayed more naive CD4+ cells, plus higher diversity, than the aged donors did.

Combining a sample-barcoded 5' primer with a J-beta primer mix, a second PCR ran for roughly 7 to 11 cycles. Unique molecular identifiers of 12 random nucleotides labeled each cDNA. Sequencing yielded, for each sample, at least 3 million paired-end reads carrying CDR3. TCRdb called the 5' RACE reads again in MiXCR, with one record for every CDR3 protein. Among about 730,000 distinct CDR3 sequences listed, 43% were seen once. CDR3 length equals 14 residues. The germline V gene has CDR1 DFQATT and CDR2 SNEGSKA (reference sequence). J lost 0 bases, V lost 5 bases, and 2 bases had no gene match. The clonotype was recovered from a woman aged 60 to 75 in good health. Sequencing was performed on blood. The V call is TRBV20-1, the J call TRBJ1-5, with 9 positions matching TRBD1. CDR3 loop: CSALQGASNQPQHF. The CDR3 DNA follows: TGCAGTGCTTTACAGGGGGCTAGCAATCAGCCCCAGCATTTT.